One and the same sample provided the 30 T cell receptor beta chains below, sequenced in a study of blood T cells in healthy people across ages. The use of a sample-barcoded 5' primer and a J-beta primer mix characterized a second PCR of 7 to 11 cycles. TCRdb analysed the 5' RACE reads with MiXCR anew, one entry per CDR3 protein. In the table there are around 790,000 distinct CDR3 sequences, approximately 44% of which are singletons. The sample comprised blood. These receptors all stem from a man in his fifties or sixties in good health.

The chain links TRBV20-1 to TRBJ1-2; the D gene is possibly TRBD1 (6 bases). Per germline, CDR1 DFQATT and CDR2 SNEGSKA (reference sequence). The V end lost 1 base, the J end lost 6 bases, and 21 bases lay between the germline ends. This CDR3 is 16 amino acids long. Written as DNA, the CDR3 is TGCAGTGCTAGAGCGGGGCCGGACAGAGGGGGGGATGGCTACACCTTC. Protein product: CSARAGPDRGGDGYTF.

The chain is built from TRBV9 and TRBJ2-1; 10 bases agree with TRBD2. Germline loops: CDR1 SGDLS, CDR2 YYNGEE. The CDR3 has 17 residues. J gave up 0 bases and V 2 bases, and 5 bases lay outside the gene matches. The CDR3 bases are TGTGCCAGCAGCGTTGTAGCGGGGGGTCACTCCTACAATGAGCAGTTCTTC. As protein: CASSVVAGGHSYNEQFF.

This clonotype was detected only a few times. This chain links TRBV7-2 with TRBJ2-7; D remains ambiguous. In germline, CDR1 is SGHTA, CDR2 FQGNSA. The CDR3 consists of 14 residues. Trimming removed 8 bases at V and 2 bases at J, with 16 bases between. In DNA form, the CDR3 reads TGTGCCAGCGAGAGAATTTTAGGGCCCTACGAGCAGTACTTC. This encodes CASERILGPYEQYF.

J is TRBJ2-2 and V is TRBV2; D uncertain. Trimming cost V 3 bases and J 0 bases, with 8 bases left between them. CDR3 length equals 15 residues. The germline gives CDR1 SNHLY, CDR2 FYNNEI. CDR3 DNA: TGTGCCAGCAGTGATAGTGTGGCGAACACCGGGGAGCTGTTTTTT. Translated, it gives CASSDSVANTGELFF.

Only a few counts were recorded for this clonotype. The gene calls are TRBV7-2 and TRBJ2-3, with a weak D call TRBD1 (5 bases). This CDR3 region has 13 residues. The germline V and J ends were trimmed by 5 bases and 2 bases, with 8 bases remaining between them. Germline CDR1 is SGHTA and CDR2 is FQGNSA. CDR3 DNA sequence: TGTGCCAGCAGCGACGGACACACAGATACGCAGTATTTT. It is translated as CASSDGHTDTQYF.

This rearrangement joins TRBV12-3 or TRBV12-4 to TRBJ1-1; 9 bases fit TRBD1. CDR3 length: 15 residues. V shed 5 bases, J shed 5 bases, and the junction held 9 bases outside the gene matches. The CDR3 reads CASSITGTGSTEAFF. The CDR3 DNA reads TGTGCCAGCAGTATCACCGGGACAGGGAGTACTGAAGCTTTCTTT.

V usage is TRBV19 and J usage is TRBJ1-1; D gene uncertain. This CDR3 region has 14 residues. The ends were cut back, 7 bases at V and 5 bases at J, with 17 bases in the middle. CDR1 LNHDA and CDR2 SQIVND come from the germline V gene (reference sequence). In nucleotides, the CDR3 is TGTGCCAGTACTGCGGACCAACGCGGGACTGAAGCTTTCTTT. Protein: CASTADQRGTEAFF.

CDR3 coding DNA: TGTGCCAGCAGTGAATCCCCCCATTCAGGGGAAGGTTCACCCCTCCACTTT. Its protein is CASSESPHSGEGSPLHF. This sequence joins TRBV25-1 and TRBJ1-6; weak D call: TRBD1 (6 bases). The V gene's germline CDR1 is MGHDK and CDR2 SYGVNS. Trimming took 1 base from V and 9 from J, leaving 19 bases between them. This CDR3 contains 17 residues.

The V call is TRBV5-1, the J call TRBJ2-5; unclear D gene. The tail of the sequence fits TRBJ2-1 better, so the J call may be wrong. The germline gives CDR1 SGHRS, CDR2 YFSETQ. The CDR3 runs to 14 residues. This chain's CDR3 is CASSPGGRKETQFF. The CDR3 nucleotides are TGCGCCAGCAGCCCGGGTGGTCGGAAAGAGACCCAGTTCTTC.

This clonotype was counted many times. The chain links TRBV6-6 to TRBJ2-1; possibly TRBD1 for D (6 bases). Deletions cut 5 bases from V and 5 bases from J, with 16 bases between. The V gene's germline CDR1 is MNHNY and CDR2 SVGAGI (reference sequence). The CDR3 is 15 amino acids. CDR3 DNA: TGTGCCAGCAGTCTTGACGGACAGCTAAACAATGAGCAGTTCTTC. Amino acids: CASSLDGQLNNEQFF.

The chain couples TRBV6-2 or TRBV6-3 to TRBJ1-1; possible D gene TRBD1, 6 bases. V was trimmed by 6 bases and J by 0 bases, leaving 14 bases between them. The CDR3 is made up of 15 amino acids. The germline V gene has CDR1 MNHEY and CDR2 SVGEGT. The CDR3 DNA sequence: TGTGCCAGCAGAGCCTCCAGGGACATGAACACTGAAGCTTTCTTT. Translating gives CASRASRDMNTEAFF.

The V gene is TRBV29-1, the J gene TRBJ1-5; the D gene is possibly TRBD1 (6 bases). Between the trimmed V and J ends, which lost 7 bases and 1 base, there was a span of 11 bases. The CDR3 sequence is 13 residues long. Germline CDR1 SQVTM, CDR2 ANQGSEA. The CDR3 spells CSAGGQSNQPQHF. As DNA, the CDR3 is TGCAGCGCGGGTGGACAGAGCAATCAGCCCCAGCATTTT.

The rearrangement links TRBV20-1 to TRBJ1-2; unclear D gene. Germline assignment: CDR1 DFQATT and CDR2 SNEGSKA (reference sequence). Trimming stripped 6 bases from V and 8 bases from J, with 13 bases between. This CDR3 spans 11 amino acids. This CDR3 reads CSASGLDGYTF. CDR3 in DNA: TGCAGTGCCTCCGGCTTGGACGGCTACACCTTC.

CDR3 sequence reads: CASRPSGGARETQYF. In DNA form, the CDR3 reads TGTGCCAGCAGACCTAGCGGGGGGGCCAGGGAGACCCAGTACTTC. The gene calls are TRBV6-6 and TRBJ2-5; TRBD2 matches 12 bases. Looked up from germline, CDR1 is MNHNY and CDR2 is SVGAGI (reference sequence). The CDR3 sequence is 15 residues long. Trimming cost V 6 bases and J 5 bases; bases outside gene matches: 7.

The chain recombines TRBV6-2 or TRBV6-3 with TRBJ1-5, with 7 nucleotides matching TRBD1. This CDR3 contains 15 residues. CDR1 and CDR2 (germline): MNHEY, SVGEGT. V trimming: 6 bases; J trimming: 1 base; junction bases outside the gene matches: 6. The CDR3, as DNA: TGTGCCAGCAGACACGGGGGACAGAGCAATCAGCCCCAGCATTTT. Residues: CASRHGGQSNQPQHF.

This clonotype was counted only a few times. The chain employs TRBV7-8 and TRBJ1-5; D is undetermined. This CDR3 is built from 17 residues. The germline CDR1 and CDR2 sequences are SGHVS and FQNEAQ. Trimming cost V 2 bases and J 3 bases, with 17 bases left between them. CDR3: CASSLQWDGLYNQPQHF. CDR3 DNA sequence: TGTGCCAGCAGCTTACAGTGGGATGGCCTATACAATCAGCCCCAGCATTTT.

The CDR3 DNA reads TGTGCCAGCAGCCGGAGACAGGGGCCCGGCACAGATACGCAGTATTTT. Its translation is CASSRRQGPGTDTQYF. The chain has TRBV4-2 and TRBJ2-3; 8 bases agree with TRBD1. V lost 4 bases, J lost 1 base, and 7 bases stayed unmatched. The CDR3 loop spans 16 amino acids. The germline V gene encodes CDR1 LGHNA and CDR2 YNFKEQ.

V is TRBV7-9 and J is TRBJ2-1, with D perhaps matching TRBD1 or TRBD2 (6 bases each). The germline V gene encodes CDR1 SEHNR and CDR2 FQNEAQ (reference sequence). The CDR3 is 16 amino acids. V lost 7 bases and J 7 bases, leaving 23 bases between the germline ends. The CDR3 DNA follows: TGTGCCAGCATCAACTCCGGGGGCGGTTCTCATAATGAGCAGTTCTTC. Translating gives CASINSGGGSHNEQFF.

This clonotype was counted a few times. This rearrangement joins TRBV13 to TRBJ2-7; the D gene is possibly TRBD1 (6 bases). Germline V gene data show CDR1 as PRHDT and CDR2 as FYEKMQ (reference sequence). V lost 7 bases and J lost 6, with 16 bases in between. There are 13 residues in the CDR3. The DNA for the CDR3 is TGTGCCAGCACGCCGACAGGCCCGGGCGAGCAGTACTTC. Its protein product is CASTPTGPGEQYF.

This sequence joins TRBV15 and TRBJ2-3, with 7 bases that match TRBD1. The CDR3 runs 15 residues. Germline V gene lookup returns CDR1 LNHNV and CDR2 YYDKDF (reference sequence). Losses at the gene ends were 5 bases for V and 2 bases for J; bases not matched to a gene: 7. This CDR3 is CATSSRTGDTDTQYF. Written as DNA, the CDR3 is TGTGCCACCAGCTCCCGGACAGGAGACACAGATACGCAGTATTTT.

The chain is built from TRBV29-1 and TRBJ2-1; 8 nucleotides agree with TRBD1. The CDR3 spans 17 residues. After removal of 4 bases from V and 0 bases from J, the junction contained 11 bases not matched to a gene. CDR1 is SQVTM and CDR2 is ANQGSEA in the germline V gene. The CDR3 sequence is CSVAGGKALSSYNEQFF. The DNA of the CDR3 is TGCAGCGTTGCAGGGGGCAAAGCCCTCAGCTCCTACAATGAGCAGTTCTTC.

The genes are TRBV9 and TRBJ1-6; weak D call: TRBD1 (6 bases). V gave up 3 bases and J gave up 7 bases, with 14 bases separating them. From germline, CDR1 is SGDLS and CDR2 YYNGEE. The CDR3 covers 15 residues. CDR3 sequence reads: CASSAGGGANSPLHF. CDR3 sequence (DNA): TGTGCCAGCAGCGCGGGGGGGGGCGCGAATTCACCCCTCCACTTT.

This clonotype has only a few counts. V and J are TRBV28 and TRBJ1-6, with unresolved D. The CDR3 covers 13 residues. The V end was cut by 1 base, the J end by 5 bases, with 3 bases between. The germline V gene encodes CDR1 MDHEN and CDR2 SYDVKM. CDR3 nucleotide sequence: TGTGCCAGCAGTTTATCTCATAATTCACCCCTCCACTTT. It codes for CASSLSHNSPLHF.

This clonotype was observed a few times. The CDR3 DNA sequence: TGTGCCACCAGCATTGAACAGGGGGCAGAGACCCAGTACTTC. This sequence encodes CATSIEQGAETQYF. V is TRBV15 and J is TRBJ2-5; 9 bases are a match to TRBD1. The CDR3 has 14 amino acids. Germline assignment: CDR1 LNHNV and CDR2 YYDKDF (reference sequence). Trimming at V came to 4 bases and at J to 4 bases, leaving 4 bases not matched to a gene.

A note on this clonotype: An end of the junction does not agree with germline; a read error may underlie this. The chain is built from TRBV4-3 and TRBJ2-3; a possible D gene is TRBD2 (7 bases). CDR1 is LGHNA, CDR2 YSLEER, per germline. The CDR3 covers 16 residues. Here the CDR3 DNA reads TGCGCCAACAGCCAAGATGAGGGCAGGGGAGGGGATACGCAGTATTTT. This translates into CANSQDEGRGGDTQYF.

The chain combines TRBV15 with TRBJ2-1, with 7 bases identical to TRBD1. Germline V gene data show CDR1 as LNHNV and CDR2 as YYDKDF (reference sequence). Trimming at V came to 3 bases and at J to 4 bases, leaving 6 bases not matched to a gene. The CDR3 consists of 15 residues. This chain's CDR3 is CATSRDRSGYNEQFF. The CDR3 DNA reads TGTGCCACCAGCAGGGACAGGTCAGGATACAATGAGCAGTTCTTC.

The rearrangement uses TRBV7-2 and TRBJ2-1; 13 bases fit TRBD2. V gave up 4 bases and J gave up 2 bases; unmatched junction bases: 2. Germline CDR1 SGHTA, CDR2 FQGNSA. CDR3 length equals 16 residues. For the CDR3, the DNA is TGTGCCAGCAGCTCGACTAGCGGGGGGACCTACAATGAGCAGTTCTTC. This sequence encodes CASSSTSGGTYNEQFF.

The chain recombines TRBV20-1 with TRBJ2-6; 8 bases line up with TRBD2. The CDR3 is 17 amino acids. Germline CDR1 and CDR2: DFQATT and SNEGSKA (reference sequence). Trimming at V came to 0 bases and at J to 4 bases, leaving 8 bases not matched to a gene. The CDR3 nucleotides are TGCAGTGCTAGAGATAGCCTCGGGGGGGTCGGGGCCAACGTCCTGACTTTC. The encoded protein is CSARDSLGGVGANVLTF.

This clonotype was seen more than once but under ten times. V gene TRBV5-1 combines with J gene TRBJ2-7, with D possibly TRBD2 on 6 matching bases. There are 14 residues in the CDR3. V gave up 0 bases and J gave up 6 bases, with 13 bases separating them. Germline V gives CDR1 SGHRS, CDR2 YFSETQ. CDR3 protein: CASSLAPGRGEQYF. The CDR3 nucleotides are TGCGCCAGCAGCTTGGCCCCAGGGCGGGGCGAGCAGTACTTC.

This clonotype was counted between two and nine times. The CDR3 DNA sequence: TGTGCCAGCAGCCGAACAGGGGGGATTAATGAAAAACTGTTTTTT. As protein: CASSRTGGINEKLFF. The chain has TRBV28 and TRBJ1-4; 8 bases fit TRBD1. CDR3 length: 15 residues. Trimming cost V 6 bases and J 4 bases; bases outside gene matches: 7. In germline, CDR1 is MDHEN, CDR2 SYDVKM.